This TCR beta chain was identified in a study of blood T cell repertoires in COVID-19. Across the whole study: Sites in the United States, Italy and Spain provided acute and convalescent COVID-19 samples. PBMCs, B-cell-depleted T cells, or T cells were the source of the cDNA or gDNA that made up the material.

Trimming cost V 2 bases and J 5 bases, with 16 bases left between them. This CDR3 has 15 amino acids. Germline V gene sequence: CDR1 SGHRS, CDR2 YFSETQ. Study processing details: Reference gene primer amplification in the assay estimated nucleated cell counts. Libraries were prepared by immunoSEQ multiplex PCR; TCRdb keeps only in-frame clonotypes and omits some of them. V and J calls and clone size are copied from that table; D and trimming were computed from the DNA. The data hold under 2,000 clones, with 65% to 75% observed a single time. The chain uses TRBV5-1 and TRBJ2-5, with D tentatively TRBD1 (5 bases). The sample taken for sequencing was peripheral blood. The TCR originated in a man aged 65 to 79 with active COVID-19. This CDR3 reads CASSLGRTPGETQYF. The CDR3 DNA reads TGCGCCAGCAGCTTAGGAAGGACACCAGGGGAGACCCAGTACTTC. Full variable domain (missing parts from reference TRBV5-1 and TRBJ2-5): KAGVTQTPRYLIKTRGQQVTLSCSPISGHRSVSWYQQTPGQGLQFLFEYFSETQRNKGNFPGRFSGRQFSNSRSEMNVSTLELGDSALYLCASSLGRTPGETQYFGPGTRLLVL.